The clone carrying this T cell receptor (beta chain) occurred once. The antigen remains unidentified. Several immunoSEQ 96-well plates shared each subset's DNA, each plate a replicate. Only in-frame clones appear in the TCRdb table, and some are missing; sequencing was by immunoSEQ multiplex PCR. This sample has about 660,000 clones; around 67% occur once, and the top ten carry over 1.5%. This sample is part of a study of shared clonotypes between healthy human individuals. As for the study in general: Ranging from 18 to 49 in age, donors were a couple of women and three men. Three plates each covered CD4 naive and memory; CD8 naive two, CD8 memory one.

Notes on the study in general: There were few donors, and this limited the genetic and exposure-history diversity represented.

Trimming cost V 4 bases and J 2 bases, with 9 bases left between them. The CDR3 has 14 residues. The germline CDR1 and CDR2 sequences are SGHRS and YFSETQ. Sequenced sample: memory CD4+ T cells sorted from blood. As to subset: CD45RA-negative fraction. The sequence came from a woman aged 25-40 years in good health. V and J are TRBV5-1 and TRBJ1-4; D remains ambiguous. The CDR3 region is CASSETSTNEKLFF. In nucleotides, the CDR3 is TGCGCCAGCAGCGAGACTTCCACTAATGAAAAACTGTTTTTT. The whole variable domain, filled in from reference TRBV5-1 and TRBJ1-4, reads KAGVTQTPRYLIKTRGQQVTLSCSPISGHRSVSWYQQTPGQGLQFLFEYFSETQRNKGNFPGRFSGRQFSNSRSEMNVSTLELGDSALYLCASSETSTNEKLFFGSGTQLSVL.